This TCR beta chain emerged from a study of shared clonotypes between healthy human individuals. The CDR3 has 14 residues. V gave up 0 bases and J gave up 1 base, with 7 bases separating them. The V gene's germline CDR1 is SGHRS and CDR2 YFSETQ. As regards this clone: Other DNA sequences in this specimen translate into the identical CDR3.

Repertoires were generated with immunoSEQ multiplex PCR, while TCRdb's copy carries only in-frame clones and drops some. The sample holds approximately 2.5 million clones, roughly 93% seen once. This TCR derives from a man aged 18 to 29 in good health. Some clones in this sample may be carry-over from other donors' samples. This chain uses TRBV5-1 with TRBJ1-1; D uncertain. Sequences were obtained from naive CD4+ T cells from PBMCs. The subset here: CD45RA+ positively selected. The CDR3 spells CASSLASRNTEAFF. The CDR3 nucleotides are TGCGCCAGCAGCTTGGCCTCAAGGAACACTGAAGCTTTCTTT.